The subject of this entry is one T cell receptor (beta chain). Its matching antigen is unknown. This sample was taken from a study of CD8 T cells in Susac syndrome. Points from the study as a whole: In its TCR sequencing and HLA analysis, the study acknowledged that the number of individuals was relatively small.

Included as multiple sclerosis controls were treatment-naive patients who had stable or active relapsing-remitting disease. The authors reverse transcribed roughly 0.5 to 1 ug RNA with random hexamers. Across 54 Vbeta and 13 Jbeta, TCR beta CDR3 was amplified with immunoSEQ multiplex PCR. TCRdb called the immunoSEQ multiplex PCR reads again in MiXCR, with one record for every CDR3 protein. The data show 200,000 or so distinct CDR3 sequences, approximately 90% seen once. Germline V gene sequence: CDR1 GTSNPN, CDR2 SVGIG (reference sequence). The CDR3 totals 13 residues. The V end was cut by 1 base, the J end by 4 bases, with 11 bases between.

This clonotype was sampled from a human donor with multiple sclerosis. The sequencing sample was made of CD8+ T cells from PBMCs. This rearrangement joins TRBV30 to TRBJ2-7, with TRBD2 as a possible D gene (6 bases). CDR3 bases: TGTGCCTGGAGTGAGGCGGGATCGTACGAGCAGTACTTC. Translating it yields CAWSEAGSYEQYF.